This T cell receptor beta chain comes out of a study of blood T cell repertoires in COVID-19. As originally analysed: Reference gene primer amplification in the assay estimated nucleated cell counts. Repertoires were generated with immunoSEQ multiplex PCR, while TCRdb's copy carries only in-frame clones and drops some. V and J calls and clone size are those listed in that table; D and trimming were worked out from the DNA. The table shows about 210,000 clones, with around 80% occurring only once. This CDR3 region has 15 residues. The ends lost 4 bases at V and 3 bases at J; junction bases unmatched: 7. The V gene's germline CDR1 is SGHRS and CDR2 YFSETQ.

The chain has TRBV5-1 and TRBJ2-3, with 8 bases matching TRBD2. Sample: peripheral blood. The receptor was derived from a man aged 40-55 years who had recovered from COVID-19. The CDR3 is CASSPSAGETDTQYF. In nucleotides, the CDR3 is TGCGCCAGCAGCCCCTCAGCGGGAGAGACAGATACGCAGTATTTT.